This TCR beta chain is from a study of cytomegalovirus exposure and HLA in healthy donors. Study background: Drawn from HLA-typed donors, 83 million or so unique TCRs were held in an early data release. Study results and caveats: Most TCR beta V segments were productive about 90% or about 30% of the time in an earlier analysis. Presence/absence comparisons presumed near-even sequencing depth among donors.

Concerning this clone itself: Antigen specificity is unknown.

Trimming removed 8 bases from V and 8 bases from J, with 18 bases in between. CDR1 is GTSNPN, CDR2 SVGIG, per germline (reference sequence). CDR3 length equals 13 residues. Primers for the PCR totalled 60 Vbeta and 13 Jbeta. TCRdb keeps only in-frame clones here, not all; method: immunoSEQ multiplex PCR. The profile shows under 200,000 clones, 70% to 80% of them singletons. The chain uses TRBV30 and TRBJ1-4, with D possibly matching TRBD1 (6 bases). The receptor was isolated from a male donor in good health and CMV-seropositive. Sequences were obtained from PBMCs. The CDR3 region has the DNA TGTGCCGTGTCCAGGGGTGGCTGGGAAAAACTGTTTTTT. The encoded protein is CAVSRGGWEKLFF.